Listed below are T cell receptor beta chains from one sample, sequenced in a study of monozygotic twins with inflammatory bowel disease. After re-calling the 5' RACE reads, TCRdb lists one entry per CDR3 protein, DNA absent. The listing records over 200,000 distinct CDR3 sequences. Sequencing used blood. These TCRs come from a human donor with ulcerative colitis or Crohn's disease, or a healthy co-twin of an affected twin (not recorded which). The CDR3 runs from the conserved cysteine through the conserved F or W.

TRBJ2-7,TRBV7-2,CASSTSAGDYSYEQYF
TRBJ2-7,TRBV7-8,CASSLDYTKIYEQYF
TRBJ2-3,TRBV6-2/TRBV6-3,CASSYRVGQGERTDTQYF
TRBJ1-5,TRBV20-1,CSARGGVSNQPQHF
TRBJ2-6,TRBV20-1,CSARDRTGRGANVLTF
TRBJ2-7,TRBV29-1,CSVYDRPGTGEETSYEQYF
TRBJ1-1,TRBV9,CASNAGTPPAEAFF
TRBJ2-2,TRBV5-1,CASSLILAGSGELFF
TRBJ2-3,TRBV7-2,CASSLAWTGTTDTQYF
TRBJ1-4,TRBV5-6,CASSSDGGGEKLFF
TRBJ2-1,TRBV5-5,CASSLRGYSYNEQFF
TRBJ1-1,TRBV20-1,CSARRGGGNTEAFF
TRBJ2-2,TRBV5-1,CASSSGTDAAGELFF
TRBJ2-7,TRBV10-2,CASSEKGRSGEQYF
TRBJ2-3,TRBV4-2,CASSQGAGLGTDTQYF
TRBJ2-3,TRBV7-9,CASSFEDTQYF
TRBJ2-3,TRBV20-1,CSARTSGTDTQYF
TRBJ1-1,TRBV5-6,CASAYQGTEAFF
TRBJ1-1,TRBV5-6,CASRGGTGRTEAFF
TRBJ2-3,TRBV29-1,CSSRYGGGNGDTQYF
TRBJ1-5,TRBV12-3/TRBV12-4,CASSRTGRQSQHF
TRBJ2-6,TRBV27,CASSLYGTVFSGANVLTF
TRBJ2-3,TRBV19,CASSRTGGTDTQYF
TRBJ2-3,TRBV12-3/TRBV12-4,CASSGAGFVYTQYF
TRBJ2-1,TRBV25-1,CASSGPSTQLAGYNEQFF
TRBJ2-7,TRBV5-1,CASRYKDLSSYEQYF
TRBJ1-1,TRBV12-3/TRBV12-4,CASRAPFRENEAFF
TRBJ1-5,TRBV6-5,CASGQGDQPQHF
TRBJ1-5,TRBV4-1,CASSQDASRDQPQHF
TRBJ1-5,TRBV5-6,CASSLILRGHQPQHF
TRBJ1-1,TRBV18,CASSPSSAGSRNTEAFF